This T cell receptor beta chain is drawn from a study of cytomegalovirus exposure and HLA in healthy donors. The PCR ran on 60 Vbeta and 13 Jbeta primers. The protocol was immunoSEQ multiplex PCR, while the TCRdb copy is restricted to in-frame clones and leaves out a portion. The table shows roughly 220,000 clones, with 75% occurring only once. The specimen sequenced was PBMCs. The sequence derives from a woman between 25 and 40 years old in good health and CMV-seronegative.

CDR3 nucleotide sequence: TGTGCCGGGGCGCGCGGGGTTTTGGTGACCACTGAAGCTTTCTTT. Its protein product is CAGARGVLVTTEAFF. The V call is TRBV2, the J call TRBJ1-1; the D gene is possibly TRBD1 (5 bases). In germline, CDR1 is SNHLY, CDR2 FYNNEI. The CDR3 sequence is 15 residues long. Trimming pared 11 bases from V and 4 bases from J, leaving 23 bases between.